This T cell receptor (beta chain) was recovered during a study of radiation and T cells in renal cell carcinoma. In the study overall: Nephrectomy followed 15 Gy stereotactic body radiation by 4 weeks.

This sample's time point: baseline pretreatment blood. The treatment denotes: 15 Gy SBRT to primary tumor, nephrectomy 4 weeks later. Blood was sampled at baseline, 2 weeks and 4 weeks after SBRT. The tumor was a clear cell renal cell carcinoma. CDR3 length: 11 amino acids. Germline values: CDR1 SEHNR, CDR2 FQNEAQ (reference sequence). V lost 6 bases and J lost 0, with 2 bases in between. Study-level findings and limits: From baseline, blood top tumor clonotypes peaked at 2 weeks post-radiation.

Repertoires were generated with immunoSEQ multiplex PCR, while TCRdb's copy carries only in-frame clones and drops some. The sample holds about 130,000 clones, 88% seen once. On this clone: What it binds is not known.

The chain is built from TRBV7-9 and TRBJ1-1; no clear D gene. This clonotype was obtained from a woman aged 50 to 60 with renal cell carcinoma. The sequences come from blood, collected from a patient whose treatment included radiotherapy and nephrectomy. The CDR3 coding sequence is TGTGCCAGCAGGCTGAACACTGAAGCTTTCTTT. Its translation is CASRLNTEAFF.